The 10 T cell receptor beta chains below all came from one sample that was sequenced in a study of Graves' ophthalmopathy and Graves' hyperthyroidism. The authors amplified TCR beta CDR3 regions from RNA transcripts. Scientists carried out first-round RT-PCR using HTBI primers and then a second-round multiplex PCR. TCRdb re-called the multiplex PCR reads with MiXCR, one entry per CDR3 protein. The sample consists of some 520,000 distinct CDR3 sequences, around 14% of them appearing once. Sequencing used blood. The receptors derive from a woman in her thirties with Graves' ophthalmopathy.

This clonotype has at least ten counts. The chain employs TRBV6-5 and TRBJ1-2; no firm D call. Germline CDR1 MNHEY, CDR2 SVGAGI. This CDR3 contains 15 residues. The ends were cut back, 7 bases at V and 8 bases at J, with 23 bases in the middle. The chain's CDR3 is CASTTGAWTLGGYTF. CDR3 nucleotide sequence: TGTGCCAGCACCACGGGAGCATGGACTTTGGGAGGCTACACCTTC.

The rearrangement uses TRBV28 and TRBJ2-5; D gene uncertain. Germline V gives CDR1 MDHEN, CDR2 SYDVKM. V lost 2 bases to trimming and J lost 2 bases, with 18 bases between them. The CDR3 length is 17 residues. CDR3 protein: CASSLQSQLGVQETQYF. For the CDR3, the DNA is TGTGCCAGCAGTTTACAGTCGCAGCTGGGCGTGCAAGAGACCCAGTACTTC.

The chain combines TRBV5-1 with TRBJ1-1; 9 bases fit TRBD1. The CDR3 runs 18 residues. From germline, CDR1 is SGHRS and CDR2 YFSETQ. The V segment lost 1 base and the J segment 4 bases; nucleotides outside the gene matches: 14. CDR3 coding DNA: TGCGCCAGCAGCTTGTCGAACACAGGGGGCCTGAGGGTCACTGAAGCTTTCTTT. The encoded protein is CASSLSNTGGLRVTEAFF.

This clonotype was seen ten or more times. V usage is TRBV25-1 and J usage is TRBJ1-3; no reliable D call. Germline V gene sequence: CDR1 MGHDK, CDR2 SYGVNS. The CDR3 spans 15 residues. Trimming cost V 6 bases and J 3 bases, with 15 bases left between them. DNA for the CDR3: TGTGCCAGCAGACCCACGACCTCCGATGGAAACACCATATATTTT. Protein sequence: CASRPTTSDGNTIYF.

This clonotype showed up many times. This rearrangement joins TRBV11-2 to TRBJ1-1; D not certain. The CDR3 contains 12 residues. The ends were cut back, 5 bases at V and 8 bases at J, with 12 bases in the middle. Germline CDR1 is SGHAT and CDR2 is FQNNGV. The CDR3 DNA reads as TGTGCCAGCAGCCCAGAGCGATCAGAAGCTTTCTTT. This encodes CASSPERSEAFF.

To note about this clonotype: The junction and the germline gene differ at one end; a read error may be behind it. The chain joins TRBV5-1 to TRBJ2-5, with 14 positions matching TRBD2. Germline V lookup: CDR1 SGHRS, CDR2 YFSETQ. The length of the CDR3 is 15 residues. CDR3 nucleotide sequence: TGCGCCAGCAGCCCCGGACTAGCGGGGGGAGAGGCCCAGTACTTC. It translates to CASSPGLAGGEAQYF.

This clonotype was detected many times. V and J are TRBV2 and TRBJ1-2; D call uncertain. The germline gives CDR1 SNHLY, CDR2 FYNNEI. CDR3 length: 15 amino acids. V lost 6 bases, J lost 2 bases, and 16 bases lay in between. The CDR3 DNA sequence: TGTGCCAGCAGGGAAATACGGGGTCCCAACTATGGCTACACCTTC. Translated: CASREIRGPNYGYTF.

This clonotype turned up a few times. The chain is built from TRBV28 and TRBJ1-1; D may be TRBD1 (5 bases). Trimming stripped 4 bases from V and 5 bases from J, with 14 bases between. Germline V lookup: CDR1 MDHEN, CDR2 SYDVKM. This CDR3 has 14 amino acids. The DNA for the CDR3 is TGTGCCAGCAGTTCCAGGGTGGGTTATACTGAAGCTTTCTTT. Its protein is CASSSRVGYTEAFF.

This clonotype was counted many times. The chain has TRBV12-3 or TRBV12-4 and TRBJ2-5; 8 positions match TRBD2. This CDR3 spans 17 amino acids. V was clipped by 0 bases and J by 1 base; unmatched bases: 7. In DNA, the CDR3 is TGTGCCAGCAGTTTAGCGCATCGCGGGGGGCCCCAAGAGACCCAGTACTTC. It codes for CASSLAHRGGPQETQYF.

This clonotype was recorded many times. As DNA, the CDR3 is TGTGCCAGCAGCAAATCAGGGGGCCGGGAGACCCAGTACTTC. Translated, it gives CASSKSGGRETQYF. V gene TRBV5-6 combines with J gene TRBJ2-5; 8 bases agree with TRBD1. Trimming removed 4 bases from V and 5 bases from J; junction bases left unmatched: 7. There are 14 residues in the CDR3. From germline, CDR1 is SGHDT and CDR2 YYEEEE.